This T cell receptor (beta chain) was captured in a study of breast tumors, draining lymph nodes, adjacent tissues. The lymph nodes were axillary draining lymph nodes from breast cancer patients. Whole-study results and caveats: The lymph node origin of tumor T cells was framed as consistent with a hypothesis, not demonstrated. Most tumor T cells seemingly derive from lymph node, then expand in tumor. Tumor and nontumor repertoires were significantly more similar in luminal-like than in basal-like breast cancer. Tumors had less TCR diversity than lymph nodes, more than nontumor tissue.

V was clipped by 6 bases and J by 2 bases; unmatched bases: 8. Germline CDR1 is DFQATT and CDR2 is SNEGSKA (reference sequence). The CDR3 runs 15 residues. MiXCR was run by TCRdb on the multiplex PCR reads, yielding one entry per CDR3 protein. The sample holds about 150,000 distinct CDR3 sequences, around 22% seen once. A remark on this clonotype: Its specificity is unknown.

This receptor was obtained from a female donor with breast cancer. Some clones in this sample may be carry-over from other donors' samples. The gene calls are TRBV20-1 and TRBJ2-3, with TRBD2 matching 10 bases. Sequenced: axillary lymph node tissue. The chain's CDR3 is CSAGGLAENTDTQYF. The CDR3 coding sequence is TGCAGTGCAGGCGGACTAGCGGAAAACACAGATACGCAGTATTTT.